The rows below give T cell receptor beta chains drawn from one sample of a study of T cells in Graves' hyperthyroidism and ophthalmopathy. TCRdb re-called the multiplex PCR reads through MiXCR, storing one row per CDR3 protein. The sample consists of roughly 740,000 distinct CDR3 sequences, approximately 16% of them appearing once. The source material was blood. All receptors come from a man aged 18 to 35 with Graves' hyperthyroidism. The CDR3 runs from the conserved cysteine through the conserved F or W. The D gene is left open where the match is weak. Size is omitted from some rows. Given values are once, few, many or a class for expanded clones.

D: TRBD2; size: few; J: TRBJ2-1; V: TRBV24-1; length: 15; CDR3: CATSDLLAADNEQFF; DNA: TGTGCCACCAGTGATTTACTAGCGGCAGACAATGAGCAGTTCTTC
D: NA; size: NA; J: TRBJ1-5; V: TRBV6-2/TRBV6-3; length: 13; CDR3: CASRLTGNQPQHF; DNA: TGTGCCAGTCGGTTGACAGGTAATCAGCCCCAGCATTTT
D: NA; size: many; J: TRBJ1-3; V: TRBV3-1; length: 14; CDR3: CASSQAGSGNTIYF; DNA: TGTGCCAGCAGCCAGGCGGGCTCTGGAAACACCATATATTTT
D: NA; size: many; J: TRBJ2-3; V: TRBV28; length: 12; CDR3: CASSSGDDTQYF; DNA: TGTGCCAGCAGTTCTGGGGACGATACGCAGTATTTT
D: TRBD1; size: few; J: TRBJ2-1; V: TRBV11-3; length: 13; CDR3: CASRGQGGDEQFF; DNA: TGTGCCAGCAGGGGACAGGGGGGGGATGAGCAGTTCTTC
D: TRBD1; size: NA; J: TRBJ2-2; V: TRBV6-1; length: 14; CDR3: CASRSGTGAGELFF; DNA: TGTGCCAGCAGATCCGGGACAGGGGCCGGGGAGCTGTTTTTT
D: TRBD1; size: many; J: TRBJ2-7; V: TRBV12-3/TRBV12-4; length: 14; CDR3: CASRTGTGINEQYF; DNA: TGTGCCAGCAGGACCGGGACAGGGATCAACGAGCAGTACTTC
D: TRBD2; size: few; J: TRBJ2-2; V: TRBV3-1; length: 16; CDR3: CASSQTLAANTGELFF; DNA: TGTGCCAGCAGCCAAACACTAGCGGCGAACACCGGGGAGCTGTTTTTT
D: TRBD2; size: many; J: TRBJ2-7; V: TRBV7-9; length: 16; CDR3: CASSLVLAESSYEQYF; DNA: TGTGCCAGCAGCTTAGTACTAGCGGAGAGCTCCTACGAGCAGTACTTC
D: TRBD1; size: many; J: TRBJ1-5; V: TRBV2; length: 13; CDR3: CASRDRQGQPQHF; DNA: TGTGCCAGCAGGGACAGGCAGGGTCAGCCCCAGCATTTT
D: NA; size: many; J: TRBJ2-1; V: TRBV28; length: 15; CDR3: CASRVRLSSYNEQFF; DNA: TGTGCCAGCAGGGTCCGCTTGAGCTCCTACAATGAGCAGTTCTTC
D: NA; size: NA; J: TRBJ2-5; V: TRBV7-3; length: 16; CDR3: CASSLTGGAAQETQYF; DNA: TGTGCCAGCAGCTTAACGGGGGGCGCGGCTCAAGAGACCCAGTACTTC
D: NA; size: NA; J: TRBJ1-2; V: TRBV29-1; length: 12; CDR3: CSVEHRVYGYTF; DNA: TGCAGCGTTGAACACAGGGTCTATGGCTACACCTTC
D: TRBD2; size: NA; J: TRBJ2-7; V: TRBV20-1; length: 15; CDR3: CSARDLIAGGLGQCF; DNA: TGCAGTGCTAGAGATTTGATAGCGGGGGGGCTAGGGCAGTGCTTC
D: NA; size: many; J: TRBJ1-5; V: TRBV19; length: 12; CDR3: CASTTGNQPQHF; DNA: TGTGCCAGTACAACAGGGAATCAGCCCCAGCATTTT
D: NA; size: few; J: TRBJ2-7; V: TRBV30; length: 11; CDR3: CAWSIPGEQYF; DNA: TGTGCCTGGAGTATCCCCGGCGAGCAGTACTTC
D: NA; size: NA; J: TRBJ2-1; V: TRBV27; length: 15; CDR3: CASSRPSEGGNEQFF; DNA: TGTGCCAGCAGTCGCCCTAGTGAGGGGGGCAATGAGCAGTTCTTC
D: NA; size: few; J: TRBJ1-1; V: TRBV5-4; length: 15; CDR3: CASSLEAGQNTEAFF; DNA: TGTGCCAGCAGCTTGGAGGCAGGGCAGAACACTGAAGCTTTCTTT
D: NA; size: many; J: TRBJ2-3; V: TRBV27; length: 15; CDR3: CASSLWGRDTDTQYF; DNA: TGTGCCAGCAGTTTATGGGGGCGCGACACAGATACGCAGTATTTT
D: NA; size: many; J: TRBJ1-5; V: TRBV6-2/TRBV6-3; length: 14; CDR3: CASSPDRSEQPQHF; DNA: TGTGCCAGCAGTCCAGACAGGTCAGAGCAGCCCCAGCATTTT
D: NA; size: NA; J: TRBJ1-1; V: TRBV7-9; length: 12; CDR3: CASSPGRFTAFF; DNA: TGTGCCAGCAGCCCTGGACGGTTTACGGCTTTCTTT
D: TRBD2; size: few; J: TRBJ2-1; V: TRBV9; length: 13; CDR3: CASSVVAGDEQFF; DNA: TGTGCCAGCAGCGTAGTCGCGGGAGATGAGCAGTTCTTC
D: TRBD1; size: NA; J: TRBJ2-7; V: TRBV19; length: 13; CDR3: CATASDRGSEQYF; DNA: TGTGCCACAGCATCCGACAGGGGCAGCGAGCAGTACTTC
D: TRBD2; size: many; J: TRBJ2-5; V: TRBV7-9; length: 16; CDR3: CATAGLAGQFVETQYF; DNA: TGTGCCACCGCAGGACTAGCGGGTCAGTTCGTGGAGACCCAGTACTTC
D: NA; size: many; J: TRBJ2-7; V: TRBV20-1; length: 14; CDR3: CSASEEDYHSEQYF; DNA: TGCAGTGCTAGTGAAGAGGACTACCATAGCGAGCAGTACTTC
D: NA; size: NA; J: TRBJ2-7; V: TRBV3-1; length: 17; CDR3: CASTRGGGPSTHYEQYF; DNA: TGTGCCAGCACCAGAGGGGGTGGACCCTCGACCCACTACGAGCAGTACTTC
D: NA; size: few; J: TRBJ2-3; V: TRBV7-2; length: 15; CDR3: CASSLYWGSTDTQYF; DNA: TGTGCCAGCAGCTTATACTGGGGTAGCACAGATACGCAGTATTTT
D: TRBD1; size: many; J: TRBJ2-5; V: TRBV7-2; length: 16; CDR3: CASSLLMGQTEETQYF; DNA: TGTGCCAGCAGTCTACTTATGGGACAGACAGAGGAGACCCAGTACTTC
D: NA; size: many; J: TRBJ2-1; V: TRBV3-1; length: 15; CDR3: CASSQGGTPYNEQFF; DNA: TGTGCCAGCAGCCAAGGCGGGACACCATACAATGAGCAGTTCTTC
D: TRBD1; size: many; J: TRBJ2-5; V: TRBV28; length: 13; CDR3: CASSRDRWETQYF; DNA: TGTGCCAGCAGCCGGGACAGATGGGAGACCCAGTACTTC
D: NA; size: few; J: TRBJ1-4; V: TRBV20-1; length: 12; CDR3: CSARGQDEKLFF; DNA: TGCAGTGCTAGGGGGCAGGATGAAAAACTGTTTTTT
D: NA; size: many; J: TRBJ1-1; V: TRBV30; length: 15; CDR3: CAWRPGATLNTEAFF; DNA: TGTGCCTGGAGACCGGGGGCAACTTTGAACACTGAAGCTTTCTTT
D: NA; size: NA; J: TRBJ1-1; V: TRBV6-5; length: 12; CDR3: CASSYPGVEAFF; DNA: TGTGCCAGCAGTTACCCAGGGGTAGAAGCTTTCTTT
D: NA; size: NA; J: TRBJ2-7; V: TRBV13; length: 14; CDR3: CASSNLPGSYEQYF; DNA: TGTGCCAGCAGCAACCTCCCGGGCTCCTACGAGCAGTACTTC
D: NA; size: NA; J: TRBJ2-1; V: TRBV28; length: 16; CDR3: CASSLRPGRSYNEQFF; DNA: TGTGCCAGCAGTTTAAGACCAGGACGCTCCTACAATGAGCAGTTCTTC
D: TRBD1; size: many; J: TRBJ2-7; V: TRBV5-1; length: 14; CDR3: CASSGGTGDYEQYF; DNA: TGCGCCAGCAGCGGCGGGACAGGGGACTACGAGCAGTACTTC
D: TRBD2; size: many; J: TRBJ2-3; V: TRBV6-1; length: 13; CDR3: CASRRLARDTQYF; DNA: TGTGCCAGCAGAAGACTAGCGAGAGATACGCAGTATTTT
D: NA; size: few; J: TRBJ2-5; V: TRBV3-1; length: 14; CDR3: CASSQEGGPETQYF; DNA: TGTGCCAGCAGCCAAGAGGGCGGGCCCGAGACCCAGTACTTC
D: TRBD1; size: many; J: TRBJ2-5; V: TRBV18; length: 15; CDR3: CASSPRPGGEETQYF; DNA: TGTGCCAGCTCACCCCGACCAGGGGGCGAGGAGACCCAGTACTTC
D: NA; size: many; J: TRBJ1-1; V: TRBV27; length: 13; CDR3: CASSLYRVTEAFF; DNA: TGTGCCAGCAGTTTATATCGGGTCACTGAAGCTTTCTTT